This record covers a single T cell receptor (beta chain). The junction shows a germline mismatch at one end, possibly a read error. TCRdb used MiXCR to reprocess the RT-PCR reads, holding one entry per CDR3 protein. The sample consists of around 760,000 distinct CDR3 sequences, approximately 14% of them appearing once. This sample was taken from a study of response to subunit inactivated influenza vaccine. The CDR3 runs 14 residues. Germline CDR1 reads SGHRS; CDR2 reads YFSETQ. This specimen consisted of PBMCs from blood, obtained less than 15 days before vaccination. The sequence derives from a man in his forties or fifties who received an inactivated influenza vaccine. V usage is TRBV5-1 and J usage is TRBJ1-4, with 9 bases identical to TRBD1. CDR3 nucleotides: TGCGCCAGCAGACCCGGGACAGGGAATGAAAAACCGTTTTTT. Translation gives CASRPGTGNEKPFF.